The T cell receptor beta chain described here comes from a study of blood T cell repertoires in COVID-19. The CDR3 spans 14 residues. Germline trimming cut 7 bases from V and 4 bases from J; bases unmatched to any gene: 7. The germline V gene encodes CDR1 MNHNY and CDR2 SVGAGI (reference sequence). Only a few counts were recorded for this clone. Measured with immunoSEQ multiplex PCR; TCRdb has only the in-frame clones, and not every one. The data contain more than 80,000 clones, around 86% of them singletons. The TCR originated in a woman in her 70s with acute or convalescent COVID-19. This rearrangement joins TRBV6-6 to TRBJ1-3, with 7 bases matching TRBD1. Sequenced: peripheral blood. CDR3 nucleotide sequence: TGTGCCAGCACCGGGACAGTAACAGGAAACACCATATATTTT. It is translated as CASTGTVTGNTIYF.